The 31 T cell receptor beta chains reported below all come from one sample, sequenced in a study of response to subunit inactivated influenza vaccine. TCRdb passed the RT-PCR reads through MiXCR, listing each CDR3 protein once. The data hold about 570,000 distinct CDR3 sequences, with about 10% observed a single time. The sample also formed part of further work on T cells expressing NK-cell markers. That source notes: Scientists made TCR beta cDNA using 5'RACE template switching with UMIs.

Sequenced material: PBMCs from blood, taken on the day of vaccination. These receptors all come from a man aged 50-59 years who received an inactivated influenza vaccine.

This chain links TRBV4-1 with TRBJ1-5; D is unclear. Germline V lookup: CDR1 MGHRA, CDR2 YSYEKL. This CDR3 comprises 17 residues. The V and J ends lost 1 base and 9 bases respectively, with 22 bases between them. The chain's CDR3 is CASSQGNPLGPERPQHF. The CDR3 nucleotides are TGCGCCAGCAGCCAAGGAAACCCGCTGGGCCCGGAGCGGCCCCAGCATTTT.

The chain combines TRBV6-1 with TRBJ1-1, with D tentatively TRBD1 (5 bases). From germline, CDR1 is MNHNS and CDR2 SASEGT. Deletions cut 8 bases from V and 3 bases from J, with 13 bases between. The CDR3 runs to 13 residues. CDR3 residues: CASYPGLDTEAFF. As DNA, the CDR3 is TGTGCCAGCTACCCGGGGCTTGACACTGAAGCTTTCTTT.

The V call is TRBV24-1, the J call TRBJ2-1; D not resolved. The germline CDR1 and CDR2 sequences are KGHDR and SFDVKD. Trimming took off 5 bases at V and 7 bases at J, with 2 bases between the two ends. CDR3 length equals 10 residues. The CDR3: CATSVNEQFF. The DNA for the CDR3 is TGTGCCACCAGTGTAAATGAGCAGTTCTTC.

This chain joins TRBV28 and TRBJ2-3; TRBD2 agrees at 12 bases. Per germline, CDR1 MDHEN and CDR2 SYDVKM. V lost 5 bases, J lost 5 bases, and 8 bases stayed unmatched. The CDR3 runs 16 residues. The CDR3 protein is CASSPSGGAFRDTQYF. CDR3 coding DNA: TGTGCCAGCAGTCCTAGCGGGGGGGCCTTTCGAGATACGCAGTATTTT.

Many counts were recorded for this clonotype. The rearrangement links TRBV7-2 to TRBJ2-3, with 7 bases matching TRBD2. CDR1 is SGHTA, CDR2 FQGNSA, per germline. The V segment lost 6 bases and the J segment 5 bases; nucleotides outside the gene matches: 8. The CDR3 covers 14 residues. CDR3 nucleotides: TGTGCCAGCAGGAGGACCGGGGGGATAGATACGCAGTATTTT. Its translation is CASRRTGGIDTQYF.

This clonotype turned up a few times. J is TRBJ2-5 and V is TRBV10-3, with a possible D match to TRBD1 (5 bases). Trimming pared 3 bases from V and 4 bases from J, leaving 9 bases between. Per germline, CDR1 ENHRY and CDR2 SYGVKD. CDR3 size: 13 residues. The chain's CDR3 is CAISDQGRETQYF. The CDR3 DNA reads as TGTGCCATCAGTGATCAGGGTAGAGAGACCCAGTACTTC.

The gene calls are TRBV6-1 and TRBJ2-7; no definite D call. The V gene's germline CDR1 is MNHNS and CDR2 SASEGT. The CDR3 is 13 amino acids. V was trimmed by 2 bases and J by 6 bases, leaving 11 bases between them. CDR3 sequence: CASSERPAREQYF. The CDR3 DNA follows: TGTGCCAGCAGTGAACGGCCAGCTCGCGAGCAGTACTTC.

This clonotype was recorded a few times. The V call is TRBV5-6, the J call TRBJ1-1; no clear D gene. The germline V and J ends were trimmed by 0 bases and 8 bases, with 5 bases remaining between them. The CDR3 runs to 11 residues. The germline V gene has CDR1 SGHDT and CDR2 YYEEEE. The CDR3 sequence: CASSLGLEAFF. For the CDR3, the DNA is TGTGCCAGCAGCTTGGGACTCGAAGCTTTCTTT.

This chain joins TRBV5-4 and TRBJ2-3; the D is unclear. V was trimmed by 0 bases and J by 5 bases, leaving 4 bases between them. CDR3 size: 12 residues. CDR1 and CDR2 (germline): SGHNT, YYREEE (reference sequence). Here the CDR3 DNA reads TGTGCCAGCAGCTTGGAGCAAGATACGCAGTATTTT. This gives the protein CASSLEQDTQYF.

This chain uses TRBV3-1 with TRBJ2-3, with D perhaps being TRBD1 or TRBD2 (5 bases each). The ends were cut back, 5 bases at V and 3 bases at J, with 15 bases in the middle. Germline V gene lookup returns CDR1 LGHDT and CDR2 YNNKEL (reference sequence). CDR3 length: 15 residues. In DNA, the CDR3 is TGTGCCAGCAGCAAGGACCCAGAGGGGACAGATACGCAGTATTTT. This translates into CASSKDPEGTDTQYF.

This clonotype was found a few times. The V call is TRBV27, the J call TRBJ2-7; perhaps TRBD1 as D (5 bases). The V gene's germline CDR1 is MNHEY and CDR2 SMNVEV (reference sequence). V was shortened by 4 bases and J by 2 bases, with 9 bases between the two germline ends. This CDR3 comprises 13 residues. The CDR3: CASSWGPTYEQYF. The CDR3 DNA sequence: TGTGCCAGCAGTTGGGGCCCAACCTACGAGCAGTACTTC.

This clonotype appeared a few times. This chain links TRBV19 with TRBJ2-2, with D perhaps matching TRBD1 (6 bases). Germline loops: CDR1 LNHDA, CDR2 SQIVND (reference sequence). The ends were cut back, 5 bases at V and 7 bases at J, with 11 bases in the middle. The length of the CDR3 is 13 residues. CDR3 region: CASSANRVGELFF. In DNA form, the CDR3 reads TGTGCCAGTAGTGCAAACAGGGTCGGGGAGCTGTTTTTT.

Here the CDR3 DNA reads TGTGCCAGCTCTCCGCCAATTGGGGACAAAGGGACCCAGTACTTC. Translated, it gives CASSPPIGDKGTQYF. The chain is built from TRBV18 and TRBJ2-5, with a tentative D call TRBD1 (6 bases). The germline CDR1 and CDR2 sequences are KGHSH and LQKENI. V was cut by 6 bases and J by 7 bases, with 21 bases left in between. CDR3 size: 15 residues.

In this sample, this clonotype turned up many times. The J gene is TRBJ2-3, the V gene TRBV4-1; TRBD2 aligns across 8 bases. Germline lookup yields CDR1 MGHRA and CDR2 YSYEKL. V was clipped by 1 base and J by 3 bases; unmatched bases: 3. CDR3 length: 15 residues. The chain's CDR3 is CASSQGAGVTDTQYF. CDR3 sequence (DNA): TGCGCCAGCAGCCAAGGAGCGGGGGTGACAGATACGCAGTATTTT.

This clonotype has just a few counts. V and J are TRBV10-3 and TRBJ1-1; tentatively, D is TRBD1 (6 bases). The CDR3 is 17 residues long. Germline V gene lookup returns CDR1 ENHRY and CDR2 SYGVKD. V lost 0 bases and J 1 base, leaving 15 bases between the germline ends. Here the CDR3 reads CAISESSRGRGNTEAFF. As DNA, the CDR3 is TGTGCCATCAGTGAGTCGTCTCGTGGCAGGGGGAACACTGAAGCTTTCTTT.

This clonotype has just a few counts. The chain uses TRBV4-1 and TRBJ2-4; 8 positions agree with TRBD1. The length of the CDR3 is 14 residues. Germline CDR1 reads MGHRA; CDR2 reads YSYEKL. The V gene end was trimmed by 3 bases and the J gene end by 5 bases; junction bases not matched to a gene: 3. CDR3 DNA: TGCGCCAGCAGCCATGGACAGGGACAAAACATTCAGTACTTC. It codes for CASSHGQGQNIQYF.

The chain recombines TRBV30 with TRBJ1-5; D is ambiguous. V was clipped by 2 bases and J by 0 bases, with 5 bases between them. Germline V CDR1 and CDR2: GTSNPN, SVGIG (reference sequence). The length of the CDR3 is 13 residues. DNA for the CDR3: TGTGCCTGGAGTTTTGATAGCAATCAGCCCCAGCATTTT. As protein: CAWSFDSNQPQHF.

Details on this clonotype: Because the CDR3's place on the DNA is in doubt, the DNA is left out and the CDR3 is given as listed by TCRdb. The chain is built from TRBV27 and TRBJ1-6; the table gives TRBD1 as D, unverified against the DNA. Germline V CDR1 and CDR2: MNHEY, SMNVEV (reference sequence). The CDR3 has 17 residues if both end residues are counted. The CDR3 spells CASSLPNFGAGNSPLHF.

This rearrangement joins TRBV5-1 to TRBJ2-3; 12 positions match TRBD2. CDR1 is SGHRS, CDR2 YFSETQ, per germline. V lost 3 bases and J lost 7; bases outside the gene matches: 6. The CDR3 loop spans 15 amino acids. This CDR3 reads CASSYTSGGPNTQYF. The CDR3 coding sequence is TGCGCCAGCAGCTATACTAGCGGGGGGCCTAATACGCAGTATTTT.

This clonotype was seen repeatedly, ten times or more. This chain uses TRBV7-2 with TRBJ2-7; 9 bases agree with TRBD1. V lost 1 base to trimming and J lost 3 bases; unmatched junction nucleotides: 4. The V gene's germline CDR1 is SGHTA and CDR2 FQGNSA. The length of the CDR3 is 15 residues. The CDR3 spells CASSLETGGGYEQYF. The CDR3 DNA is TGTGCCAGCAGCTTAGAGACAGGGGGAGGCTACGAGCAGTACTTC. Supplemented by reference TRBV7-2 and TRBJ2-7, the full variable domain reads GAGVSQSPSNKVTEKGKDVELRCDPISGHTALYWYRQSLGQGLEFLIYFQGNSAPDKSGLPSDRFSAERTGGSVSTLTIQRTQQEDSAVYLCASSLETGGGYEQYFGPGTRLTVT.

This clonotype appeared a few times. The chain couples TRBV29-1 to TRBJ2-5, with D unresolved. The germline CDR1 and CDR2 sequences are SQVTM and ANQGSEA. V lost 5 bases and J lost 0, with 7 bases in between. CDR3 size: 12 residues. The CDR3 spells CSVSEYQETQYF. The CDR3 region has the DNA TGCAGCGTTAGTGAGTACCAAGAGACCCAGTACTTC.

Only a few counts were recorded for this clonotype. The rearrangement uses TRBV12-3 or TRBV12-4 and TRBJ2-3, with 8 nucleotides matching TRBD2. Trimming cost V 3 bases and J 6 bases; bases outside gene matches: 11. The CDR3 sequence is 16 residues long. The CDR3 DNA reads TGTGCCAGCAGTTTTAGCAGCGGGGGACCCAGTGATACGCAGTATTTT. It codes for CASSFSSGGPSDTQYF.

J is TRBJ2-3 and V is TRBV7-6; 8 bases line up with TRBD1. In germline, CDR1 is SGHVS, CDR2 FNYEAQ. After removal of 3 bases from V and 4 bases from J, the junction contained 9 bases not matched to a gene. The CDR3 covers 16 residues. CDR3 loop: CASSLVRTGRSDTQYF. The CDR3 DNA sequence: TGTGCCAGCAGCTTGGTCCGGACAGGGCGGTCAGATACGCAGTATTTT.

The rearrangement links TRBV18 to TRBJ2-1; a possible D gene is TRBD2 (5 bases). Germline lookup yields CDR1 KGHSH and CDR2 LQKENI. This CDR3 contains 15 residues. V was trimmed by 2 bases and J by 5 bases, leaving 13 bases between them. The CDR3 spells CASSPSASSHNEQFF. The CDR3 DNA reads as TGTGCCAGCTCACCATCGGCTAGCAGCCACAATGAGCAGTTCTTC.

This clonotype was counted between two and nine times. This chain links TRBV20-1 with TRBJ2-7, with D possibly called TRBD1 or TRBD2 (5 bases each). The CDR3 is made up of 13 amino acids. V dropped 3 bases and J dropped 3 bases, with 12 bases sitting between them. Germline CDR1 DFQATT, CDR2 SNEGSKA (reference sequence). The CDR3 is CSASPGRYYEQYF. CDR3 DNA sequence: TGCAGTGCTAGTCCGGGACGGTACTACGAGCAGTACTTC.

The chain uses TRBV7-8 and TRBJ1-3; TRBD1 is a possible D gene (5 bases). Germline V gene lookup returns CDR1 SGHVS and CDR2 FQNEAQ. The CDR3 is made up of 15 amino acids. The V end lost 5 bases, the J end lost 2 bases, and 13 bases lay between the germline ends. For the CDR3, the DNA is TGTGCCAGCAGCCTAGAGCCGGGGGCTGGAAACACCATATATTTT. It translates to CASSLEPGAGNTIYF. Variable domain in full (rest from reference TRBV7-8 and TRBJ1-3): GAGVSQSPRYKVAKRGQDVALRCDPISGHVSLFWYQQALGQGPEFLTYFQNEAQLDKSGLPSDRFFAERPEGSVSTLKIQRTQQEDSAVYLCASSLEPGAGNTIYFGEGSWLTVV.

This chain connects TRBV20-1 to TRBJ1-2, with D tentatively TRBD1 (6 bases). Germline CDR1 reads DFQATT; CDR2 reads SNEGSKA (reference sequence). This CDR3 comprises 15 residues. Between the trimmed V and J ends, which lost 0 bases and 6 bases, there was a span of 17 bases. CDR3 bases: TGCAGTGCTAGAGATCTCTCCACAGGGCTCCATGGCTACACCTTC. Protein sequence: CSARDLSTGLHGYTF.

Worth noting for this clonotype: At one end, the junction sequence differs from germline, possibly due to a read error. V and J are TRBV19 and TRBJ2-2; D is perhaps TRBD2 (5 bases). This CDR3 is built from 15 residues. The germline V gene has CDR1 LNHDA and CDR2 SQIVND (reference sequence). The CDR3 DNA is TGTGCCAGTAGTTTTCAACGGTCGAACACCGGGAAGCTGTTTTTT. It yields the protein CASSFQRSNTGKLFF.

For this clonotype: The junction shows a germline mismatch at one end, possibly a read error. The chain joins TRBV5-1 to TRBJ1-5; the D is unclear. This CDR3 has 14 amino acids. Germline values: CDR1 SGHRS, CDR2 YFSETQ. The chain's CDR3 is CASTSGRRNRPQHF. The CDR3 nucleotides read TGCGCCAGCACCTCGGGAAGGAGGAATCGGCCCCAGCATTTT.

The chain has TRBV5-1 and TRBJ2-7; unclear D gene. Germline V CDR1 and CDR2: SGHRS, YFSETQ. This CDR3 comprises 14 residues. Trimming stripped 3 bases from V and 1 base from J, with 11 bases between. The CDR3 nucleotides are TGCGCCAGCAGCTGGGCGGACGCTTCCTACGAGCAGTACTTC. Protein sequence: CASSWADASYEQYF. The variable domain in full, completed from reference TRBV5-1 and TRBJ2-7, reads KAGVTQTPRYLIKTRGQQVTLSCSPISGHRSVSWYQQTPGQGLQFLFEYFSETQRNKGNFPGRFSGRQFSNSRSEMNVSTLELGDSALYLCASSWADASYEQYFGPGTRLTVT.

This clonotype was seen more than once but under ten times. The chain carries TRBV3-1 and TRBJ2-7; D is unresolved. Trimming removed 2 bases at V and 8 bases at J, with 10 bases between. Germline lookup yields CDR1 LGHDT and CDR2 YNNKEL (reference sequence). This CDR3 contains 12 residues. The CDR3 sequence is CASSQSAGKQYF. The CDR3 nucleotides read TGTGCCAGCAGCCAATCAGCCGGCAAGCAGTACTTC.